These 14 T cell receptor beta chains originate from one sample sequenced in a study of blood T cell repertoires in COVID-19. Using immunoSEQ multiplex PCR, the repertoire was profiled, and TCRdb retains in-frame clones only, with some absent. The repertoire holds over 110,000 clones, with over 70% as singletons. The sample taken for sequencing was peripheral blood. These TCRs come from a woman aged 55-70 years with acute or convalescent COVID-19.

V usage is TRBV27 and J usage is TRBJ2-2, with a weak D call TRBD2 (6 bases). The V and J ends lost 1 base and 1 base respectively, with 7 bases between them. The CDR3 length is 15 residues. Germline assignment: CDR1 MNHEY and CDR2 SMNVEV (reference sequence). The CDR3 region has the DNA TGTGCCAGCAGTTTATTCGGGGGGAACACCGGGGAGCTGTTTTTT. It translates to CASSLFGGNTGELFF.

V gene TRBV2 combines with J gene TRBJ2-5; perhaps TRBD1 as D (5 bases). In germline, CDR1 is SNHLY, CDR2 FYNNEI. This CDR3 region has 11 residues. Trimming left V 7 bases short and J 4 bases short, with 7 bases between. The CDR3 loop reads CASTRGETQYF. The DNA of the CDR3 is TGTGCCAGCACTAGGGGAGAGACCCAGTACTTC.

The chain uses TRBV21-1 and TRBJ2-7; the tabulated D call, TRBD1, remains unverified against the DNA. TRBV21-1 is labeled a pseudogene. The CDR3 loop spans 14 amino acids. The CDR3 bases are TGTGCCACCAAATCCGGGACAGGGGACGACGAGCAGTACTTC. Its translation: CATKSGTGDDEQYF.

The chain carries TRBV10-2 and TRBJ1-1; 9 bases fit TRBD1. With 4 bases clipped from V and 10 bases from J, the junction kept 4 bases outside the gene matches. Germline V CDR1 and CDR2: WSHSY, SAAADI. This CDR3 spans 12 amino acids. CDR3 bases: TGCGCCAGCAGTGGGGGGACAGGGTCAGCTTTCTTT. Amino acid sequence: CASSGGTGSAFF.

V is TRBV11-3 and J is TRBJ2-1; 11 bases align to TRBD2. The CDR3 loop spans 15 amino acids. Germline values: CDR1 SGHNT, CDR2 YENEEA. Trimming removed 5 bases from V and 5 bases from J; junction bases left unmatched: 5. The CDR3 reads CASSPGTSGNNEQFF. The CDR3 region has the DNA TGTGCCAGCAGCCCCGGGACTAGCGGTAACAATGAGCAGTTCTTC.

This sequence joins TRBV3-1 (or the pseudogene TRBV3-2) and TRBJ1-1; D not resolved. This CDR3 has 13 residues. Trimming stripped 5 bases from V and 5 bases from J, with 12 bases between. Germline V CDR1 and CDR2: LGHDT, YNNKEL (reference sequence). Here the CDR3 reads CASSYRDWTEAFF. The CDR3 DNA is TGTGCCAGCAGCTACCGAGACTGGACTGAAGCTTTCTTT.

The sample holds many counts of this clone. This chain joins TRBV7-2 and TRBJ2-5, with 7 bases lining up with TRBD1. Losses at the gene ends were 3 bases for V and 1 base for J; bases not matched to a gene: 2. This CDR3 is built from 14 residues. Per the germline V gene, CDR1 is SGHTA and CDR2 is FQGNSA. The CDR3 loop is CASSLGQLQETQYF. CDR3 coding DNA: TGTGCCAGCAGCTTGGGACAGCTCCAAGAGACCCAGTACTTC.

The rearrangement uses TRBV27 and TRBJ1-5, with 9 bases lining up with TRBD1. CDR1 and CDR2 (germline): MNHEY, SMNVEV (reference sequence). This CDR3 spans 13 amino acids. Trimming at V came to 6 bases and at J to 4 bases, leaving 1 base not matched to a gene. CDR3 nucleotide sequence: TGTGCCAGCAGGACAGGGGGTAATCAGCCCCAGCATTTT. This translates into CASRTGGNQPQHF.

The gene calls are TRBV10-3 and TRBJ1-5; perhaps TRBD1 as D (6 bases). Germline loops: CDR1 ENHRY, CDR2 SYGVKD. V shed 4 bases and J shed 5 bases, with 9 bases lying between them. This CDR3 spans 13 amino acids. The CDR3 loop reads CAISGTADQPQHF. DNA for the CDR3: TGTGCCATCAGTGGGACAGCAGATCAGCCCCAGCATTTT.

V usage is TRBV27 and J usage is TRBJ2-3; weak D call: TRBD1 (6 bases). From germline, CDR1 is MNHEY and CDR2 SMNVEV (reference sequence). The length of the CDR3 is 16 residues. V shed 5 bases and J shed 4 bases, with 19 bases lying between them. The CDR3 spells CASSLRQASWSDTQYF. The CDR3 DNA reads TGTGCCAGCAGTCTCCGACAGGCTTCGTGGTCAGATACGCAGTATTTT.

V gene TRBV4-1 combines with J gene TRBJ2-1, with 9 bases identical to TRBD2. Per the germline V gene, CDR1 is MGHRA and CDR2 is YSYEKL. This CDR3 comprises 15 residues. Germline trimming cut 4 bases from V and 4 bases from J; bases unmatched to any gene: 5. CDR3 amino acids: CASSPAGLAYNEQFF. In DNA, the CDR3 is TGCGCCAGCAGCCCAGCGGGACTAGCTTACAATGAGCAGTTCTTC.

The genes are TRBV2 and TRBJ2-7; D perhaps matches TRBD2 (6 bases). CDR3 size: 12 residues. Germline lookup yields CDR1 SNHLY and CDR2 FYNNEI. V dropped 6 bases and J dropped 4 bases, with 10 bases sitting between them. The CDR3 loop is CASRGGAYEQYF. CDR3 coding DNA: TGTGCCAGCAGGGGGGGAGCATACGAGCAGTACTTC.

This clone was observed a few times. V is TRBV10-3 and J is TRBJ2-7, with 8 bases fitting TRBD1. V lost 3 bases to trimming and J lost 2 bases; unmatched junction nucleotides: 6. The CDR3 loop spans 15 amino acids. Looked up from germline, CDR1 is ENHRY and CDR2 is SYGVKD. CDR3 region: CAISDPDRAAYEQYF. In DNA form, the CDR3 reads TGTGCCATCAGTGACCCGGACAGGGCCGCCTACGAGCAGTACTTC.

The J gene is TRBJ1-5, the V gene TRBV14, with a weak D call TRBD1 (5 bases). The CDR3 runs 22 residues. V lost 3 bases and J lost 0, with 30 bases in between. Per germline, CDR1 SGHDN and CDR2 FVKESK. CDR3 coding DNA: TGTGCCAGCAGCCACATCCCGGGAGGGGTTCGTATCGGAACCTATAGCAATCAGCCCCAGCATTTT. Its translation is CASSHIPGGVRIGTYSNQPQHF.